The clone carrying this TCR beta chain has only one observation. Its antigen is unidentified. The sample comes from a study of graft-versus-host responses after intestinal transplantation. Study findings and constraints: Where graft-donor T cell macrochimerism was present, patients had high graft-versus-host to host-versus-graft clonal ratios in allografts.

This table comes from immunoSEQ multiplex PCR, and its TCRdb copy is limited to in-frame clones, with some not included. Among approximately 60,000 clones listed, roughly nine tenths were seen once. Germline loops: CDR1 MNHNS, CDR2 SASEGT. Between the trimmed V and J ends, which lost 10 bases and 5 bases, there was a span of 11 bases. CDR3 length equals 12 residues. Lymphocytes from graft epithelium and lamina propria were isolated. The chain has TRBV6-1 and TRBJ1-4; D gene unclear. The sequencing used ileum tissue, collected more than 350 days after transplant. This sequence was found in a human patient who received an intestinal transplant, so some T cells may come from the graft donor. CDR3 sequence: CATSRVNEKLFF. The CDR3 DNA reads TGTGCCACCTCCCGAGTGAATGAAAAACTGTTTTTT.